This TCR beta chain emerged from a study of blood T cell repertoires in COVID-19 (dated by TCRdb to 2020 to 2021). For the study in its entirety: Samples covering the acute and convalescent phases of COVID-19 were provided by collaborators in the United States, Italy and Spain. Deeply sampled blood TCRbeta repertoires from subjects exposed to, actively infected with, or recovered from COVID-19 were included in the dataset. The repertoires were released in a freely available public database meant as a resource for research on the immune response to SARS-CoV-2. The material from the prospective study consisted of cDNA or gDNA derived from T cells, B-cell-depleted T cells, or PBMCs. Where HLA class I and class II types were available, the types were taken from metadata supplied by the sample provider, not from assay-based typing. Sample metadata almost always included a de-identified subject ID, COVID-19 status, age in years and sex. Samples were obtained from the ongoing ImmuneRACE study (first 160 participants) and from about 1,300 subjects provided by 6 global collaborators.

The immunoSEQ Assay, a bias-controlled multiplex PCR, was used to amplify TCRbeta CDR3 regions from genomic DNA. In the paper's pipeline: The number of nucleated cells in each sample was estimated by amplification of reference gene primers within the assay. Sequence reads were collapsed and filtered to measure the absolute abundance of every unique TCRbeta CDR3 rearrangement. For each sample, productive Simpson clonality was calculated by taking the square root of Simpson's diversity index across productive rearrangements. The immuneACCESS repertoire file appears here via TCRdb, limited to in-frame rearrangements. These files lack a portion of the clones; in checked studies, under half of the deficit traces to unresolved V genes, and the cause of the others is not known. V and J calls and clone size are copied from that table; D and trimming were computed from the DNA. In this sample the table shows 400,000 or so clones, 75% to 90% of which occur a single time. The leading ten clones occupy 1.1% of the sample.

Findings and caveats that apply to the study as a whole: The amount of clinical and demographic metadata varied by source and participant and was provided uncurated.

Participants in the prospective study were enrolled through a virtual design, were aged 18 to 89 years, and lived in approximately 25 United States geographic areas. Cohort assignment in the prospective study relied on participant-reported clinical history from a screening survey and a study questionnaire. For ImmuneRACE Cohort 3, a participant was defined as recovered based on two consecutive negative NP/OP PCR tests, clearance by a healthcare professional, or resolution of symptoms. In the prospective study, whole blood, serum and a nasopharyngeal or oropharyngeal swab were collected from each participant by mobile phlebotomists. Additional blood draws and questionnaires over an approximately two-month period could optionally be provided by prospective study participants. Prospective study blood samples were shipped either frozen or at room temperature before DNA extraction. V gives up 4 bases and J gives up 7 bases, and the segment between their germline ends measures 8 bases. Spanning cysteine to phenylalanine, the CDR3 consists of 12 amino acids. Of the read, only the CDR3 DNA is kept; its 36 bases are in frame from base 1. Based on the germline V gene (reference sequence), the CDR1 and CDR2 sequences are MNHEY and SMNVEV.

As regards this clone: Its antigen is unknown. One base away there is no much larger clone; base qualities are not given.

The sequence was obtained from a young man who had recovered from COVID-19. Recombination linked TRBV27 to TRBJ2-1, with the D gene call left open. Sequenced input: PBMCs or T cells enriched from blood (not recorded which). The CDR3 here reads CASSSLLNEQFF. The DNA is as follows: TGTGCCAGCAGTTCTCTGTTGAATGAGCAGTTCTTC.